The clone carrying this T cell receptor beta chain was picked up many times. Its antigen is not identified. CDR1 is SGDLS and CDR2 is YYNGEE in the germline V gene. Trimming pared 3 bases from V and 3 bases from J, leaving 16 bases between. This CDR3 has 15 amino acids. This entry comes from a study of T cells after yellow fever vaccination. Study-level results: Abundant clonotypes from the bulk population could have been carried over as contaminants into FACS-sorted repertoires.

TCRdb analysed the 5' RACE reads with MiXCR anew, one entry per CDR3 protein. Of approximately 110,000 distinct CDR3 sequences detected, 6% to 8% appear once; the ten largest clones hold around 2.6%. The sequencing used CD4+ T cells sorted from PBMCs, collected less than 11 days after the first yellow fever vaccination. The rearrangement uses TRBV9 and TRBJ2-7; perhaps TRBD2 as D (7 bases). The receptor comes from a man aged 18 to 29 who received the YFV17D yellow fever vaccine. The CDR3 DNA sequence: TGTGCCAGCAGCGGCCTGTCGGGGGGCGGCTACGAGCAGTACGTC. It codes for CASSGLSGGGYEQYV.